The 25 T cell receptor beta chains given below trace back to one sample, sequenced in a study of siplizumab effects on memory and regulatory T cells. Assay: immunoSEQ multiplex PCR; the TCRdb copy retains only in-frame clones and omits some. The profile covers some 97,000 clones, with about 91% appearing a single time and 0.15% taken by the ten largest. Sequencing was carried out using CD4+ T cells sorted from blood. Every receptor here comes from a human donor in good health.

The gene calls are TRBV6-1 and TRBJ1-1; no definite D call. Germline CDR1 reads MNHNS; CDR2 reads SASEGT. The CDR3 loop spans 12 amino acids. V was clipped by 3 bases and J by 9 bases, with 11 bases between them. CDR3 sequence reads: CASSDSSYKAFF. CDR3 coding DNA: TGTGCCAGCAGTGACAGCTCCTACAAAGCTTTCTTT.

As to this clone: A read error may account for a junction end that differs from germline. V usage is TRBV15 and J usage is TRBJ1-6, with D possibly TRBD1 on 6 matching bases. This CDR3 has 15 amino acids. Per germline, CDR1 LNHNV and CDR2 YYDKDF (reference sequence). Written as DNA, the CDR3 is TGTGCCACCAGCAGAGGTAGGGGGTATAATTCAGCCCTCCGCTTT. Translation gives CATSRGRGYNSALRF. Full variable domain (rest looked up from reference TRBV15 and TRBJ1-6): DAMVIQNPRYQVTQFGKPVTLSCSQTLNHNVMYWYQQKSSQAPKLLFHYYDKDFNNEADTPDNFQSRRPNTSFCFLDIRSPGLGDTAMYLCATSRGRGYNSALRFGNGTRLTVT.

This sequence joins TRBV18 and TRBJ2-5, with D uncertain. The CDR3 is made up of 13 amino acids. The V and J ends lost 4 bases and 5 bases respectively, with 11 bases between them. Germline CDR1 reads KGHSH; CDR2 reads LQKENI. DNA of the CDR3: TGTGCCAGCTCACTTCTAGTTACGGAGACCCAGTACTTC. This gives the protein CASSLLVTETQYF. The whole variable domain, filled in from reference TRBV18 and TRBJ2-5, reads NAGVMQNPRHLVRRRGQEARLRCSPMKGHSHVYWYRQLPEEGLKFMVYLQKENIIDESGMPKERFSAEFPKEGPSILRIQQVVRGDSAAYFCASSLLVTETQYFGPGTRLLVL.

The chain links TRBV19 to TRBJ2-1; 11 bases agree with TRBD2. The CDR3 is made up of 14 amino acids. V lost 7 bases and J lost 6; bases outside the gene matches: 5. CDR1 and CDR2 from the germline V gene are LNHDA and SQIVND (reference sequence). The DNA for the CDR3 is TGTGCCAGTAAAACTAGCGGGGGTAGCAATGAGCAGTTCTTC. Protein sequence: CASKTSGGSNEQFF.

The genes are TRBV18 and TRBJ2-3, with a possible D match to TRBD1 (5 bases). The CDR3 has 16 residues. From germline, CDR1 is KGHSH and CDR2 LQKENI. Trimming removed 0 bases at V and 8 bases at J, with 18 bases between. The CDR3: CASSPPQGSGVGTQYF. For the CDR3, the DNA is TGTGCCAGCTCACCACCTCAGGGAAGTGGTGTAGGTACGCAGTATTTT.

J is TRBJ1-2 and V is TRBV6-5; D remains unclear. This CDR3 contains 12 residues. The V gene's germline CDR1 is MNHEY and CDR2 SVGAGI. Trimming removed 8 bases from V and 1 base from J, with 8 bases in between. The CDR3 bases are TGTGCCAGCCACGGGAATAACTATGGCTACACCTTC. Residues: CASHGNNYGYTF.

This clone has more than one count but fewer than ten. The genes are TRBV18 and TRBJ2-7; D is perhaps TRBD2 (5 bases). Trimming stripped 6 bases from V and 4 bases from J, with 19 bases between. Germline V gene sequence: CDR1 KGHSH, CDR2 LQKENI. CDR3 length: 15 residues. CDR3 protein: CASSALLDFPYEQYF. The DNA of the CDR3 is TGTGCCAGCTCGGCCCTACTAGATTTTCCATACGAGCAGTACTTC. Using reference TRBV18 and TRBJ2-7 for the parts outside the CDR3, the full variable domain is NAGVMQNPRHLVRRRGQEARLRCSPMKGHSHVYWYRQLPEEGLKFMVYLQKENIIDESGMPKERFSAEFPKEGPSILRIQQVVRGDSAAYFCASSALLDFPYEQYFGPGTRLTVT.

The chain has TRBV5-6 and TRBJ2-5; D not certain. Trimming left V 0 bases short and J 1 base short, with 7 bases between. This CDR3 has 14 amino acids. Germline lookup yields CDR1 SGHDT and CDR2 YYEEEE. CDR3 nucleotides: TGTGCCAGCAGCTTGGTTGGCCTCCAAGAGACCCAGTACTTC. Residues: CASSLVGLQETQYF.

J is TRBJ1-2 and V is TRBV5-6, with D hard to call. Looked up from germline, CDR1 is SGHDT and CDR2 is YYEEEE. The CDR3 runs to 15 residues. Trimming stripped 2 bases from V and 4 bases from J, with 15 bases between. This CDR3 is CASSFNYVGLYGYTF. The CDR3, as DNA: TGTGCCAGCAGCTTTAATTATGTCGGCCTCTATGGCTACACCTTC. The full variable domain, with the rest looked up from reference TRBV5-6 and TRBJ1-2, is DAGVTQSPTHLIKTRGQQVTLRCSPKSGHDTVSWYQQALGQGPQFIFQYYEEEERQRGNFPDRFSGHQFPNYSSELNVNALLLGDSALYLCASSFNYVGLYGYTFGSGTRLTVV.

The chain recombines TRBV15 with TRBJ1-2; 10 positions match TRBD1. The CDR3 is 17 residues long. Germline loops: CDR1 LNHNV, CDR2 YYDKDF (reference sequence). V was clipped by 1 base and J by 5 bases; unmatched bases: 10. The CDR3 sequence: CATSRAGTGAPGYGYTF. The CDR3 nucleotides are TGTGCCACCAGCAGAGCCGGGACAGGGGCCCCAGGGTATGGCTACACCTTC.

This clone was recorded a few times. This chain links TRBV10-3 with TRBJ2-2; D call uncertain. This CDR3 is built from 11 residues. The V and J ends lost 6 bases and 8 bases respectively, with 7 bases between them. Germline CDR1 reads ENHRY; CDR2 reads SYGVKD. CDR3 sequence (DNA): TGTGCCATCAGGGAAAAGGGGGAGCTGTTTTTT. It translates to CAIREKGELFF.

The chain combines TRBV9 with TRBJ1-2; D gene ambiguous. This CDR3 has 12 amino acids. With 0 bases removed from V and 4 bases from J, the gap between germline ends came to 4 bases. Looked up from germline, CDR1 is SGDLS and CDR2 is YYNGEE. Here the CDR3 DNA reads TGTGCCAGCAGCGTAGATTTCTATGGCTACACCTTC. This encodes CASSVDFYGYTF.

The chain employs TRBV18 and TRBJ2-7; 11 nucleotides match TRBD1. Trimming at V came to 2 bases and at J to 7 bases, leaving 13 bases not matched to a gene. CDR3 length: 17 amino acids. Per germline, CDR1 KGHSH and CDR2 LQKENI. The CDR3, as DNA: TGTGCCAGCTCACCAGGCGCCGGGGGACAGGGGGTTAGAGAGCAGTACTTC. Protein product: CASSPGAGGQGVREQYF.

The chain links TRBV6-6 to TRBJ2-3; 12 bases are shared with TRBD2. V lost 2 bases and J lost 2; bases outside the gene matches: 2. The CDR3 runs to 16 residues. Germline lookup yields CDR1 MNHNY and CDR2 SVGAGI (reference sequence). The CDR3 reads CASSYGTSGLTDTQYF. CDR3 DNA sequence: TGTGCCAGCAGTTACGGGACTAGCGGGCTCACAGATACGCAGTATTTT.

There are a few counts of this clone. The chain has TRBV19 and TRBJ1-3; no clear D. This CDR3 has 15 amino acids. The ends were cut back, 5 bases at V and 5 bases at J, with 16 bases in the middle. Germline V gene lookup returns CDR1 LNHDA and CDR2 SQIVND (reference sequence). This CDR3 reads CASSSRRDWRNTIYF. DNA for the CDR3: TGTGCCAGTAGTTCCAGGAGGGATTGGAGAAACACCATATATTTT.

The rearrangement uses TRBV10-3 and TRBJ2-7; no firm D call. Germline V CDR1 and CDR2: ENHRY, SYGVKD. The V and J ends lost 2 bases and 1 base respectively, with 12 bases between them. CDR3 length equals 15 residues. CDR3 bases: TGTGCCATCAGTGAGAATCCCATGGTATCCTACGAGCAGTACTTC. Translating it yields CAISENPMVSYEQYF.

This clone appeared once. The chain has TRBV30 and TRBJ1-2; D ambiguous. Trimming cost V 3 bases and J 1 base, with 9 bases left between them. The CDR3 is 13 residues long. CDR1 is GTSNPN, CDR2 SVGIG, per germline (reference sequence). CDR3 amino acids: CAWSLGLNYGYTF. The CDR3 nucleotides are TGTGCCTGGAGCCTTGGGCTTAACTATGGCTACACCTTC.

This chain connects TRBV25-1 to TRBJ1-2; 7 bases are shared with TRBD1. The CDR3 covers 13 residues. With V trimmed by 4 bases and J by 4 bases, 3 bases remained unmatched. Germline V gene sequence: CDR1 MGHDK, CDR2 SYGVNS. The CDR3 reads CASSGGTVYGYTF. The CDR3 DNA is TGTGCCAGCAGTGGCGGGACAGTCTATGGCTACACCTTC.

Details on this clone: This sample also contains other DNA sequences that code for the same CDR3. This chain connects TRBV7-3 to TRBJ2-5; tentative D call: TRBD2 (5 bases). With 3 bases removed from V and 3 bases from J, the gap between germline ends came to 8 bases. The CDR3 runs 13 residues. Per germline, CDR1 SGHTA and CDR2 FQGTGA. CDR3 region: CASSLVREETQYF. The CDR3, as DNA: TGTGCCAGCAGCTTGGTGAGGGAAGAGACCCAGTACTTC. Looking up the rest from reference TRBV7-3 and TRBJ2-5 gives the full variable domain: GAGVSQTPSNKVTEKGKYVELRCDPISGHTALYWYRQSLGQGPEFLIYFQGTGAADDSGLPNDRFFAVRPEGSVSTLKIQRTERGDSAVYLCASSLVREETQYFGPGTRLLVL.

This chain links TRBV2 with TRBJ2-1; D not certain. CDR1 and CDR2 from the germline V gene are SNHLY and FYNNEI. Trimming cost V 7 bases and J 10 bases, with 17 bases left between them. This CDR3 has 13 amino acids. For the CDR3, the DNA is TGTGCCAGCAAGATTGTGGCTGTCAGGGAGCAGTTCTTC. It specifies CASKIVAVREQFF.

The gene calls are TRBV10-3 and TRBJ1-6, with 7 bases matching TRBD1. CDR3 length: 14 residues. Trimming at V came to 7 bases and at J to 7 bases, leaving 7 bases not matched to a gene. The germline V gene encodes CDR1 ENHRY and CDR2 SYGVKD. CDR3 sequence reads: CAITRDSQNSPLHF. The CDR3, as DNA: TGTGCCATCACCCGGGACAGTCAGAATTCACCCCTCCACTTT.

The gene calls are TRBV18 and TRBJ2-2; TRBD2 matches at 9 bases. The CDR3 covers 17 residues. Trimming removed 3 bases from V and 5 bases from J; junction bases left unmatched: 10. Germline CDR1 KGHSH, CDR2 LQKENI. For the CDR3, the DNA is TGTGCCAGCTCACCCAGCCGGGCTAGCGGGGAAACCGGGGAGCTGTTTTTT. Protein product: CASSPSRASGETGELFF. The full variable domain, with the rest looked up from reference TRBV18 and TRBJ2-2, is NAGVMQNPRHLVRRRGQEARLRCSPMKGHSHVYWYRQLPEEGLKFMVYLQKENIIDESGMPKERFSAEFPKEGPSILRIQQVVRGDSAAYFCASSPSRASGETGELFFGEGSRLTVL.

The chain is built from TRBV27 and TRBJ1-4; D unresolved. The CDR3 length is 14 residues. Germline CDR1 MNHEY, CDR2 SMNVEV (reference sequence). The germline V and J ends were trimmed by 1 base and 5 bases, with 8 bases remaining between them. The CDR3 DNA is TGTGCCAGCAGTTTATATCCCAGCAATGAAAAACTGTTTTTT. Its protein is CASSLYPSNEKLFF.

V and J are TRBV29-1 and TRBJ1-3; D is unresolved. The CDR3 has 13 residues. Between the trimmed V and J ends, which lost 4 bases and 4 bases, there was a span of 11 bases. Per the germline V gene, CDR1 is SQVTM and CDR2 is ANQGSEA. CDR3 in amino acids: CSVGLGSGNTIYF. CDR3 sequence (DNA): TGCAGCGTTGGTCTGGGTTCAGGAAACACCATATATTTT. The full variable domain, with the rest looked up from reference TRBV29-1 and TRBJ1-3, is SAVISQKPSRDICQRGTSLTIQCQVDSQVTMMFWYRQQPGQSLTLIATANQGSEATYESGFVIDKFPISRPNLTFSTLTVSNMSPEDSSIYLCSVGLGSGNTIYFGEGSWLTVV.

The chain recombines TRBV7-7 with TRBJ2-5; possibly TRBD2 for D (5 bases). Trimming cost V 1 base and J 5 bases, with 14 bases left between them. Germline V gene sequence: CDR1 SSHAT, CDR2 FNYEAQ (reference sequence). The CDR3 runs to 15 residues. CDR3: CASSLVGGGRETQYF. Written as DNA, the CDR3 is TGTGCCAGCAGCTTAGTTGGAGGAGGTCGGGAGACCCAGTACTTC.